This T cell receptor (beta chain) was recorded in a study of T cell repertoires in cytomegalovirus infection. On the study more broadly: The public TCR beta signatures pointed to both CMV infection and matching HLA type.

Study observations and caveats: Dominating the ex vivo response were HLA-C-restricted CMV-specific TCR beta clonotypes. Based on cumulative public TCR beta family frequency, carriers of CMV plus the relevant HLA were identified.

This clonotype was counted at least ten times. Its specificity is not known. A single record per CDR3 protein comes from TCRdb applying MiXCR to the reads. The sample has approximately 260,000 distinct CDR3 sequences, roughly a fifth seen once. Trimming cost V 2 bases and J 5 bases; bases outside gene matches: 4. Per the germline V gene, CDR1 is MDHEN and CDR2 is SYDVKM. The CDR3 has 14 residues. This clonotype originated in a human donor in good health (CMV status not recorded). Some clones in this sample may be carry-over from other donors' samples. The V gene is TRBV28, the J gene TRBJ1-1, with TRBD1 matching over 8 bases. The sequences come from cultured PBMCs, collected from culture after CMV antigen stimulation. The CDR3 loop reads CASSLQGARTEAFF. Here the CDR3 DNA reads TGTGCCAGCAGTTTACAGGGGGCGAGGACTGAAGCTTTCTTT.